These 19 T cell receptor beta chains came from one sample sequenced in a study of shared clonotypes between healthy human individuals. The table came from immunoSEQ multiplex PCR; TCRdb's copy has only in-frame clones and leaves some out. The sample carries about 1,500,000 clones, 95% to 97% recorded once. Sequencing used naive CD4+ T cells sorted from blood. Subset here: CD45RA+ positively selected. These TCRs come from a man aged 25 to 40 in good health.

The chain uses TRBV5-1 and TRBJ2-7, with 8 nucleotides matching TRBD2. This CDR3 is 16 amino acids long. V dropped 4 bases and J dropped 0; count of bases not matched to a gene: 9. Per germline, CDR1 SGHRS and CDR2 YFSETQ. CDR3 DNA sequence: TGCGCCAGCAGCCTGTCACTAGCGGCTAGCTCCTACGAGCAGTACTTC. Its protein product is CASSLSLAASSYEQYF.

This rearrangement joins TRBV5-8 to TRBJ2-1; 7 positions agree with TRBD1. This CDR3 has 16 residues. From germline, CDR1 is SGHTS and CDR2 YDEGEE. Germline trimming cut 3 bases from V and 0 bases from J; bases unmatched to any gene: 6. The chain's CDR3 is CASSWDSPSSYNEQFF. Written as DNA, the CDR3 is TGTGCCAGCAGCTGGGACAGTCCTAGCTCCTACAATGAGCAGTTCTTC.

The chain uses TRBV9 and TRBJ1-5, with D possibly matching TRBD1 (5 bases). The CDR3 loop spans 14 amino acids. Germline V gene lookup returns CDR1 SGDLS and CDR2 YYNGEE. The V and J ends lost 0 bases and 3 bases respectively, with 7 bases between them. The CDR3 is CASSVAGFNQPQHF. DNA of the CDR3: TGTGCCAGCAGCGTAGCAGGGTTCAATCAGCCCCAGCATTTT.

This clone was found once. For the CDR3, the DNA is TGTGCCAGCAGCGGAGGGATCTCGAGCTCCTACGAGCAGTACTTC. This gives the protein CASSGGISSSYEQYF. The rearrangement links TRBV9 to TRBJ2-7, with D perhaps matching TRBD2 (5 bases). The CDR3 totals 15 residues. V was clipped by 3 bases and J by 0 bases, with 13 bases between them. The V gene's germline CDR1 is SGDLS and CDR2 YYNGEE.

The J gene is TRBJ2-1, the V gene TRBV10-3, with 9 nucleotides matching TRBD1. Germline trimming cut 8 bases from V and 10 bases from J; bases unmatched to any gene: 15. The CDR3 spans 15 residues. Germline CDR1 and CDR2: ENHRY and SYGVKD. The CDR3 DNA sequence: TGTGCCATCGGGAGTACAGGGGGCAGTCTGGTGGAGCAGTTCTTC. As protein: CAIGSTGGSLVEQFF.

The chain uses TRBV2 and TRBJ2-1; tentative D call: TRBD2 (6 bases). V dropped 4 bases and J dropped 0 bases, with 10 bases sitting between them. The length of the CDR3 is 15 residues. Germline V gene sequence: CDR1 SNHLY, CDR2 FYNNEI. CDR3 bases: TGTGCCAGCAGTGGGGGGGAAACCTCCTACAATGAGCAGTTCTTC. Amino acids: CASSGGETSYNEQFF.

This chain uses TRBV6-1 with TRBJ2-1; 7 bases fit TRBD1. V lost 0 bases, J lost 0 bases, and 11 bases stayed unmatched. The germline V gene encodes CDR1 MNHNS and CDR2 SASEGT. This CDR3 has 19 residues. This chain's CDR3 is CASSEARGGAQSSYNEQFF. The CDR3 DNA sequence: TGTGCCAGCAGTGAAGCTCGAGGGGGCGCTCAGAGCTCCTACAATGAGCAGTTCTTC.

For the CDR3, the DNA is TGTGCCAGCAGCTTAGTATCGAGGCAGCCCCAGCATTTT. Translating it yields CASSLVSRQPQHF. This chain connects TRBV7-2 to TRBJ1-5; D is undetermined. V was shortened by 1 base and J by 7 bases, with 8 bases between the two germline ends. Looked up from germline, CDR1 is SGHTA and CDR2 is FQGNSA. The CDR3 covers 13 residues. The whole variable domain, filled in from reference TRBV7-2 and TRBJ1-5, reads GAGVSQSPSNKVTEKGKDVELRCDPISGHTALYWYRQSLGQGLEFLIYFQGNSAPDKSGLPSDRFSAERTGGSVSTLTIQRTQQEDSAVYLCASSLVSRQPQHFGDGTRLSIL.

This clone was recorded only once. Other DNA sequences in the sample encode the same CDR3. The chain couples TRBV29-1 to TRBJ2-5; D is undetermined. CDR3 size: 13 residues. V was trimmed by 4 bases and J by 1 base, leaving 10 bases between them. Germline CDR1 SQVTM, CDR2 ANQGSEA. Here the CDR3 reads CSVGLGGQETQYF. DNA of the CDR3: TGCAGCGTTGGTCTGGGTGGCCAAGAGACCCAGTACTTC. The full variable domain, with the rest looked up from reference TRBV29-1 and TRBJ2-5, is SAVISQKPSRDICQRGTSLTIQCQVDSQVTMMFWYRQQPGQSLTLIATANQGSEATYESGFVIDKFPISRPNLTFSTLTVSNMSPEDSSIYLCSVGLGGQETQYFGPGTRLLVL.

The V gene is TRBV18, the J gene TRBJ2-1, with 12 nucleotides matching TRBD2. This CDR3 contains 16 residues. The V gene end was trimmed by 3 bases and the J gene end by 5 bases; junction bases not matched to a gene: 5. Looked up from germline, CDR1 is KGHSH and CDR2 is LQKENI. Here the CDR3 reads CASSPLAGGINNEQFF. The CDR3 bases are TGTGCCAGCTCACCGCTAGCGGGAGGGATCAACAATGAGCAGTTCTTC.

With respect to this clone: This sample includes further DNA sequences coding for the same CDR3. This chain joins TRBV2 and TRBJ2-1; tentative D call: TRBD2 (6 bases). The CDR3 is 13 amino acids. V was shortened by 7 bases and J by 2 bases, with 9 bases between the two germline ends. Germline V lookup: CDR1 SNHLY, CDR2 FYNNEI. Written as DNA, the CDR3 is TGTGCCAGCAAGGGAGGAGCCTACAATGAGCAGTTCTTC. As protein: CASKGGAYNEQFF. Supplemented by reference TRBV2 and TRBJ2-1, the full variable domain reads EPEVTQTPSHQVTQMGQEVILRCVPISNHLYFYWYRQILGQKVEFLVSFYNNEISEKSEIFDDQFSVERPDGSNFTLKIRSTKLEDSAMYFCASKGGAYNEQFFGPGTRLTVL.

This sequence joins TRBV6-1 and TRBJ1-5; no firm D call. The germline V and J ends were trimmed by 7 bases and 4 bases, with 11 bases remaining between them. Germline lookup yields CDR1 MNHNS and CDR2 SASEGT. This CDR3 has 13 amino acids. The CDR3: CASILRANQPQHF. The CDR3 DNA follows: TGTGCCAGCATTCTCCGAGCAAATCAGCCCCAGCATTTT.

The chain is built from TRBV9 and TRBJ2-2, with 7 nucleotides matching TRBD1. The CDR3 is 16 amino acids. Per the germline V gene, CDR1 is SGDLS and CDR2 is YYNGEE. Germline trimming cut 2 bases from V and 3 bases from J; bases unmatched to any gene: 7. The CDR3 reads CASSVAGTAYTGELFF. The CDR3 nucleotides read TGTGCCAGCAGCGTCGCCGGGACAGCCTACACCGGGGAGCTGTTTTTT.

The V gene is TRBV2, the J gene TRBJ1-2; tentatively, D is TRBD1 (5 bases). This CDR3 is 15 amino acids long. CDR1 is SNHLY, CDR2 FYNNEI, per germline. Deletions cut 2 bases from V and 5 bases from J, with 15 bases between. CDR3 protein: CASSERGDGLYGYTF. CDR3 in DNA: TGTGCCAGCAGTGAACGGGGGGACGGACTATATGGCTACACCTTC.

CDR3 nucleotides: TGTGCCATCAGTGAAGGCGTCGAGCAGTACTTC. Translated, it gives CAISEGVEQYF. This sequence joins TRBV10-3 and TRBJ2-7; D gene ambiguous. Trimming cost V 3 bases and J 6 bases, with 6 bases left between them. This CDR3 comprises 11 residues. Germline CDR1 reads ENHRY; CDR2 reads SYGVKD.

The chain uses TRBV28 and TRBJ2-7; D remains unclear. CDR1 is MDHEN and CDR2 is SYDVKM in the germline V gene. CDR3 length: 16 amino acids. Trimming removed 4 bases at V and 3 bases at J, with 19 bases between. The CDR3 loop is CASSSVDWAKRYEQYF. CDR3 nucleotide sequence: TGTGCCAGCAGTTCAGTTGACTGGGCAAAGCGCTACGAGCAGTACTTC.

The rearrangement joins TRBV19 to TRBJ2-3; TRBD2 agrees at 7 bases. The germline V gene encodes CDR1 LNHDA and CDR2 SQIVND (reference sequence). The trim removed 5 bases at V and 2 bases at J, leaving 4 bases unmatched. This CDR3 spans 14 amino acids. In DNA form, the CDR3 reads TGTGCCAGTAGTCCGGGACTACACACAGATACGCAGTATTTT. It translates to CASSPGLHTDTQYF.

This chain joins TRBV7-9 and TRBJ2-5, with D possibly being TRBD2 (5 bases). V gave up 3 bases and J gave up 1 base, with 21 bases separating them. CDR3 length equals 18 residues. The V gene's germline CDR1 is SEHNR and CDR2 FQNEAQ (reference sequence). CDR3 sequence reads: CASSFSSIATQFQETQYF. CDR3 nucleotides: TGTGCCAGCAGCTTCTCTTCCATAGCGACGCAATTCCAAGAGACCCAGTACTTC.

This chain uses TRBV5-5 with TRBJ1-1; TRBD1 agrees at 9 bases. This CDR3 contains 18 residues. Germline trimming cut 3 bases from V and 0 bases from J; bases unmatched to any gene: 12. Germline lookup yields CDR1 SGHKS and CDR2 YYEKEE (reference sequence). CDR3 sequence reads: CASSSRDRVFGMNTEAFF. The DNA for the CDR3 is TGTGCCAGCAGCTCCCGGGACAGGGTATTTGGGATGAACACTGAAGCTTTCTTT. Complete variable domain (other parts from reference TRBV5-5 and TRBJ1-1): DAGVTQSPTHLIKTRGQQVTLRCSPISGHKSVSWYQQVLGQGPQFIFQYYEKEERGRGNFPDRFSARQFPNYSSELNVNALLLGDSALYLCASSSRDRVFGMNTEAFFGQGTRLTVV.